This paragraph covers one T cell receptor (beta chain) sequence. Antigen specificity is unknown. Looked up from germline, CDR1 is SGHTA and CDR2 is FQGTGA. Unmatched junction bases numbered 3, after V lost 1 base and J lost 1 base. The CDR3 is made up of 15 amino acids. Primers: 60 Vbeta forward and 13 Jbeta reverse. Sequencing was performed with immunoSEQ multiplex PCR; in TCRdb, only in-frame clones are kept and a portion is missing. The sample holds 160,000 or so clones, more than 75% seen once. This sample stems from a study of cytomegalovirus exposure and HLA in healthy donors. Study observations and caveats: Reportedly, diagnosis of cytomegalovirus status by the classifier showed high specificity and sensitivity. Later analysis placed DRB1 highest and HLA-C lowest in TCR association rates, which differed by HLA locus. Analysis was carried out at a later point, and it linked a missense DCLRE1C variant to TCR beta V- and J-gene trimming. Some TCR beta chains (more than 150 of them) were listed as cytomegalovirus-associated.

The receptor comes from a male donor in good health and CMV-seronegative. Source material: PBMCs. The chain joins TRBV7-3 to TRBJ2-7; 8 nucleotides match TRBD2. CDR3 loop: CASSLNSGASYEQYF. CDR3 DNA sequence: TGTGCCAGCAGCTTAAATAGCGGGGCGTCCTACGAGCAGTACTTC.